One sample yielded the 18 T cell receptor beta chains listed below, sequenced in a study of beta chain features in type 1 diabetes. Every bit of the isolated RNA underwent reverse transcription, so sequencing read expressed TCRB transcripts. Clones were sequenced by immunoSEQ multiplex PCR, and TCRdb holds only the in-frame ones, with some missing. The sample holds fewer than 350,000 clones; about 8% are singletons and the top ten take 0.9% to 1.2%. The sequenced sample consisted of central memory CD4+ T cells from blood. The receptors originated from a woman younger than 30 in good health.

The V and J genes are TRBV6-5 and TRBJ2-1; TRBD2 matches at 7 bases. V lost 8 bases, J lost 0 bases, and 7 bases stayed unmatched. CDR1 MNHEY and CDR2 SVGAGI come from the germline V gene. The CDR3 spans 15 residues. The CDR3 DNA reads as TGTGCCAGCCGAGAACGGGACTACTCCTACAATGAGCAGTTCTTC. The encoded protein is CASRERDYSYNEQFF.

The table lists this clone with a few counts. The chain carries TRBV6-5 and TRBJ1-1, with D possibly TRBD1 on 5 matching bases. This CDR3 is 13 amino acids long. Germline lookup yields CDR1 MNHEY and CDR2 SVGAGI. V was pared by 5 bases and J by 0 bases, with 7 bases between. The CDR3 protein is CASSGTVNTEAFF. The CDR3 coding sequence is TGTGCCAGCAGTGGGACGGTGAACACTGAAGCTTTCTTT.

This clone was observed a handful of times. The V and J genes are TRBV6-1 and TRBJ1-2, with D possibly matching TRBD1 (5 bases). V was trimmed by 7 bases and J by 8 bases, leaving 23 bases between them. The CDR3 runs 15 residues. Looked up from germline, CDR1 is MNHNS and CDR2 is SASEGT. The DNA for the CDR3 is TGTGCCAGCATGACCATTGGCCTCCAGGGCCGGGGCTACACCTTC. Translated, it gives CASMTIGLQGRGYTF.

The chain recombines TRBV25-1 with TRBJ2-7; possibly TRBD2 for D (6 bases). Germline lookup yields CDR1 MGHDK and CDR2 SYGVNS. Deletions cut 8 bases from V and 6 bases from J, with 17 bases between. The CDR3 contains 13 residues. The CDR3 loop is CASSFRERGEQYF. The CDR3 DNA reads TGTGCCAGCTCCTTTCGGGAGAGGGGCGAGCAGTACTTC.

There are a few counts of this clone. V is TRBV19 and J is TRBJ1-2, with D unresolved. The CDR3 extends over 12 amino acids. Trimming removed 5 bases at V and 3 bases at J, with 7 bases between. CDR1 and CDR2 from the germline V gene are LNHDA and SQIVND (reference sequence). This CDR3 is CASSGNDYGYTF. The CDR3 DNA sequence: TGTGCCAGTAGTGGCAATGACTATGGCTACACCTTC.

This clone was recorded many times. The chain combines TRBV7-9 with TRBJ2-3; D gene uncertain. V was pared by 2 bases and J by 4 bases, with 10 bases between. This CDR3 has 14 amino acids. Germline-derived CDR1 and CDR2 are SEHNR and FQNEAQ (reference sequence). This CDR3 is CASSLLAGSDTQYF. CDR3 coding DNA: TGTGCCAGCAGCTTACTGGCTGGGTCAGATACGCAGTATTTT.

In this sample, this clone turned up a few times. The V gene is TRBV7-2, the J gene TRBJ1-5; 8 positions agree with TRBD1. With V trimmed by 5 bases and J by 6 bases, 6 bases remained unmatched. The CDR3 runs 14 residues. Germline V lookup: CDR1 SGHTA, CDR2 FQGNSA. CDR3 nucleotides: TGTGCCAGCAGCCCCGGACAGGGTACTCAGCCCCAGCATTTT. Translating gives CASSPGQGTQPQHF.

The rearrangement links TRBV29-1 to TRBJ1-2, with unresolved D. The CDR3 is made up of 13 amino acids. Germline CDR1 reads SQVTM; CDR2 reads ANQGSEA. V dropped 3 bases and J dropped 3 bases, with 11 bases sitting between them. The CDR3 is CSVERTGYYGYTF. The CDR3 DNA is TGCAGCGTTGAGCGGACGGGCTACTATGGCTACACCTTC.

The chain has TRBV4-3 and TRBJ2-3; TRBD1 or TRBD2 may be the D gene (6 bases each). The germline V gene has CDR1 LGHNA and CDR2 YSLEER. The CDR3 spans 18 residues. The V and J ends lost 0 bases and 2 bases respectively, with 18 bases between them. CDR3 sequence: CASSQDSPVRGLTDTQYF. CDR3 nucleotides: TGCGCCAGCAGCCAAGATTCCCCGGTCAGGGGACTCACAGATACGCAGTATTTT.

The V call is TRBV10-3, the J call TRBJ2-3, with D perhaps matching TRBD1 (5 bases). Germline values: CDR1 ENHRY, CDR2 SYGVKD. The CDR3 sequence is 12 residues long. Trimming pared 6 bases from V and 3 bases from J, leaving 7 bases between. The CDR3 protein is CAIRQGTDTQYF. CDR3 DNA: TGTGCCATCAGGCAGGGTACAGATACGCAGTATTTT.

The chain combines TRBV28 with TRBJ1-2; D is undetermined. The length of the CDR3 is 13 residues. V lost 7 bases, J lost 3 bases, and 12 bases lay in between. Germline V gives CDR1 MDHEN, CDR2 SYDVKM. This chain's CDR3 is CASTFSRYYGYTF. The CDR3 DNA reads TGTGCCAGCACTTTCTCACGGTACTATGGCTACACCTTC.

The V call is TRBV28, the J call TRBJ2-3; possible D gene TRBD2, 6 bases. V lost 10 bases and J lost 3, with 20 bases in between. Germline V CDR1 and CDR2: MDHEN, SYDVKM. The CDR3 is 15 amino acids. CDR3 nucleotide sequence: TGTGCCACCGGGGGAAGGGGTACCGAGACAGATACGCAGTATTTT. Protein sequence: CATGGRGTETDTQYF.

In this sample, this clone turned up a few times. The V gene is TRBV29-1, the J gene TRBJ1-1; tentatively, D is TRBD1 (5 bases). The germline V gene has CDR1 SQVTM and CDR2 ANQGSEA. The CDR3 extends over 11 amino acids. V was pared by 7 bases and J by 10 bases, with 16 bases between. The CDR3 is CSDVSGTRAFF. The CDR3 nucleotides are TGCAGCGACGTTTCGGGGACTCGAGCTTTCTTT.

Only a few counts were recorded for this clone. This sequence joins TRBV11-3 and TRBJ2-1; 7 nucleotides align to TRBD1. Germline V lookup: CDR1 SGHNT, CDR2 YENEEA. Trimming cost V 7 bases and J 3 bases; bases outside gene matches: 3. CDR3 length: 13 amino acids. CDR3 region: CASNPGGYNEQFF. The CDR3 DNA sequence: TGTGCCAGCAACCCAGGGGGCTACAATGAGCAGTTCTTC.

This clone was observed a few times. The CDR3 DNA sequence: TGCGCCAGCAGCTCCTTCTACGAGCAGTACGTC. It translates to CASSSFYEQYV. The V and J genes are TRBV5-1 and TRBJ2-7; D not resolved. V dropped 3 bases and J dropped 3 bases, with 4 bases sitting between them. Germline CDR1 SGHRS, CDR2 YFSETQ. The CDR3 totals 11 residues.

This chain uses TRBV6-1 with TRBJ2-7, with 9 bases fitting TRBD1. The junction had 7 bases not matched to a gene; V was cut back by 3 bases and J by 4 bases. CDR3 length: 15 amino acids. CDR1 and CDR2 (germline): MNHNS, SASEGT. The chain's CDR3 is CASSEEGDRVYEQYV. CDR3 nucleotides: TGTGCCAGCAGTGAGGAGGGGGACAGGGTTTACGAGCAGTACGTC.

The chain recombines TRBV5-1 with TRBJ2-3, with TRBD2 identical over 8 bases. The CDR3 contains 15 residues. CDR1 is SGHRS, CDR2 YFSETQ, per germline. V gave up 3 bases and J gave up 5 bases; unmatched junction bases: 8. CDR3 protein: CASSWLAGTVDTQYF. DNA for the CDR3: TGCGCCAGCAGCTGGTTAGCGGGGACGGTAGATACGCAGTATTTT.

This clone was seen only a few times. The chain combines TRBV19 with TRBJ2-5; D might be TRBD1 (5 bases). The CDR3 contains 14 residues. Per germline, CDR1 LNHDA and CDR2 SQIVND (reference sequence). Trimming took off 5 bases at V and 1 base at J, with 11 bases between the two ends. The CDR3 coding sequence is TGTGCCAGTAGTTCCTACAGGACCCAAGAGACCCAGTACTTC. As protein: CASSSYRTQETQYF.